What follows is one T cell receptor beta chain and its context. The antigen is unknown. In germline, CDR1 is SGHRS, CDR2 YFSETQ. The CDR3 is 13 amino acids. V lost 0 bases and J 9 bases, leaving 10 bases between the germline ends. Generated by immunoSEQ multiplex PCR, the TCRdb table keeps only in-frame clones and is missing some. The sample shows 20,000 to 30,000 clones, over 95% of them seen only once. This sample is part of a study of T cells in tuberculosis. Tuberculin skin test and IGRA determined adolescents' latent tuberculosis status at entry. Notes on the study in general: Using the GMM-specific repertoire gave around 90% accuracy versus 70% with motifs. Active tuberculosis patients had shorter CDR3-alpha; the beta difference was nonsignificant. Cases with active tuberculosis were adults, while controls were adolescents.

The chain couples TRBV5-1 to TRBJ2-1, with a tentative D call TRBD1 (5 bases). The sequence derives from a donor aged 10-29 years with latent tuberculosis or without tuberculosis infection. The sample consisted of PBMCs. Here the CDR3 reads CASSLATGSEQFF. The CDR3 nucleotides are TGCGCCAGCAGCTTGGCTACAGGTAGTGAGCAGTTCTTC.